The T cell receptor beta chain described here comes from a study of identical twins. TCRdb redid the calling of the 5' RACE reads with MiXCR, one entry per CDR3 protein. The sample contains 1,800,000 or so distinct CDR3 sequences, about 30% of which appear only once. Study conclusions and caveats: Twin-shared out-of-frame alpha sequences were enriched for low generation probability. A lower insertion count was a feature of abundant cord blood beta clonotypes, with no such feature in memory repertoires. Within monozygotic twins, out-of-frame TCR alpha sharing was underestimated by the models.

For this clonotype: Its antigen remains unidentified.

This CDR3 comprises 14 residues. The V end was cut by 1 base, the J end by 8 bases, with 11 bases between. This sequence was found in a newborn girl in good health. Material for sequencing was cord blood. This rearrangement joins TRBV12-3 or TRBV12-4 to TRBJ1-4; no reliable D call. CDR3 sequence (DNA): TGTGCCAGCAGTTTAGGTTTGCCCGGCGAAAAACTGTTTTTT. It codes for CASSLGLPGEKLFF.